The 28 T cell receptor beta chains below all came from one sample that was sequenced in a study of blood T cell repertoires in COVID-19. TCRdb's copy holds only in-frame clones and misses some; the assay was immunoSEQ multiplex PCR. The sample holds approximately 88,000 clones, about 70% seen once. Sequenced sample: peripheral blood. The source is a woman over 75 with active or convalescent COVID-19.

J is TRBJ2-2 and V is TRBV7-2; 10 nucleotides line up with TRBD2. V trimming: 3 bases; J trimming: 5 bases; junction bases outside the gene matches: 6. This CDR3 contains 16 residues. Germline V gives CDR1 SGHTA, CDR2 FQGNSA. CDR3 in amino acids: CASSFPSGGGTGELFF. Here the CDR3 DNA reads TGTGCCAGCAGCTTCCCCAGCGGGGGGGGTACCGGGGAGCTGTTTTTT.

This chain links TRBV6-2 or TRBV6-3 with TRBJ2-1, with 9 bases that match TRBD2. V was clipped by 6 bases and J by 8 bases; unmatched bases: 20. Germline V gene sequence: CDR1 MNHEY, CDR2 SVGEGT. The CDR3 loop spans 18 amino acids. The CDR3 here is CASSPRAGGPRYQDEQFF. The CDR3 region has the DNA TGTGCCAGCAGCCCTCGGGCGGGGGGGCCTCGGTATCAGGATGAGCAGTTCTTC.

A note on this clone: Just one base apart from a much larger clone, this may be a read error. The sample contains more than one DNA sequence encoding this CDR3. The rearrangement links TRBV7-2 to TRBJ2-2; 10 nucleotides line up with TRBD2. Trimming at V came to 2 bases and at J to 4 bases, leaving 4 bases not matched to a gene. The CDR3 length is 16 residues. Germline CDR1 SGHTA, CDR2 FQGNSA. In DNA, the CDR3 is TGTGCCAGCAGCTTACTAGCGGGGGAGGGCACCGGGGAGCTGTTTTTT. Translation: CASSLLAGEGTGELFF.

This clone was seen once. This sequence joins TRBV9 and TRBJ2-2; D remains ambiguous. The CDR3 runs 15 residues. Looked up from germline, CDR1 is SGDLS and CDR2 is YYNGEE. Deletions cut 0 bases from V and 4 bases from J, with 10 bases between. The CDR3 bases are TGTGCCAGCAGCGTAGATGGGCCAAGCACCGGGGAGCTGTTTTTT. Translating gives CASSVDGPSTGELFF.

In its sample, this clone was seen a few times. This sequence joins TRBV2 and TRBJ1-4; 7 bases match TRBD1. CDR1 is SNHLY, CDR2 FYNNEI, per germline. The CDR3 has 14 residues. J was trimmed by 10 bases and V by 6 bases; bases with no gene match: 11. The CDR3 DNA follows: TGTGCCAGCAGACCCGGACAGGTGGGGGGAAAACTGTTTTTT. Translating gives CASRPGQVGGKLFF.

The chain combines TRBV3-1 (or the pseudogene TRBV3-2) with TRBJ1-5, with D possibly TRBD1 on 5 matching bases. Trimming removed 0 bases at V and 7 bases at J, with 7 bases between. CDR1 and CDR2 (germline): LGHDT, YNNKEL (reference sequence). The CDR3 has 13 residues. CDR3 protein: CASSQDRGQPQHF. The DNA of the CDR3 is TGTGCCAGCAGCCAAGATAGGGGCCAGCCCCAGCATTTT.

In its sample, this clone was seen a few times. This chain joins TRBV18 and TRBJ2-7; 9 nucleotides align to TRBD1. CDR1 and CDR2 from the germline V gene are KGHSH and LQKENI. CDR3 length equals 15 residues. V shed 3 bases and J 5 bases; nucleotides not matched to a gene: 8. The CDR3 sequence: CASSPTGTGYHEQYF. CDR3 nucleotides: TGTGCCAGCTCACCGACCGGGACAGGGTACCACGAGCAGTACTTC. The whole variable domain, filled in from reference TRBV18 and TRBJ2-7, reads NAGVMQNPRHLVRRRGQEARLRCSPMKGHSHVYWYRQLPEEGLKFMVYLQKENIIDESGMPKERFSAEFPKEGPSILRIQQVVRGDSAAYFCASSPTGTGYHEQYFGPGTRLTVT.

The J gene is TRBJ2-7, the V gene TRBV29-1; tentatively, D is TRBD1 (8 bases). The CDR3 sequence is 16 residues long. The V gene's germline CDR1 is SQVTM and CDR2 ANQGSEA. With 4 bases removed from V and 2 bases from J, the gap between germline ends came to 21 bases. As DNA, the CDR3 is TGCAGCGTTGTCCTGAGGGGGGGACAGGCCACCTACGAGCAGTACTTC. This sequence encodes CSVVLRGGQATYEQYF.

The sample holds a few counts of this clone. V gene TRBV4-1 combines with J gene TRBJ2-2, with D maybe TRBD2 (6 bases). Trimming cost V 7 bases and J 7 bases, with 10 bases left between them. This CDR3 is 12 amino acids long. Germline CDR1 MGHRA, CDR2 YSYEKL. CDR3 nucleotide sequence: TGCGCCAGCATCGGGCGGGGCGGGGAGCTGTTTTTT. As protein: CASIGRGGELFF.

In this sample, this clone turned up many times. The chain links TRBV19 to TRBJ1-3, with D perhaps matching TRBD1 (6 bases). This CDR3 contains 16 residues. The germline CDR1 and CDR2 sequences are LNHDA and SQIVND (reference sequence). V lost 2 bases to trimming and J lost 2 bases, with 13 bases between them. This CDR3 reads CASSITMGHAGNTIYF. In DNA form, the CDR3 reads TGTGCCAGTAGTATAACCATGGGACACGCTGGAAACACCATATATTTT.

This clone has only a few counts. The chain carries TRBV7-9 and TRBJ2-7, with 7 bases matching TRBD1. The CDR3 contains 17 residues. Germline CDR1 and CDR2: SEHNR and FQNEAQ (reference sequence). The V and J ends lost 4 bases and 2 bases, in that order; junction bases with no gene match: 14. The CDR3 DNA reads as TGTGCCAGCAGCTGGATTGGGGACAGCCTTCGCCCCTACGAGCAGTACTTC. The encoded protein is CASSWIGDSLRPYEQYF.

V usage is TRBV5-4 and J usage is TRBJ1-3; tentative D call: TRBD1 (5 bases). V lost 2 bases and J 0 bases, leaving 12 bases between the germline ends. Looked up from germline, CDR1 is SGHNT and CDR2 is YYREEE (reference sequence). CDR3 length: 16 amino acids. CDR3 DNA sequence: TGTGCCAGCAGCTTAACCAGGGCTGGCTCTGGAAACACCATATATTTT. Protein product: CASSLTRAGSGNTIYF.

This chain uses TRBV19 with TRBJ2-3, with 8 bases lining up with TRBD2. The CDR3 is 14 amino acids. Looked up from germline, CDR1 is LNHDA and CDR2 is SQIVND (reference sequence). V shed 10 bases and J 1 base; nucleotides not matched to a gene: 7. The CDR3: CATTGSGGTDTQYF. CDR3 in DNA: TGTGCCACAACGGGTAGCGGGGGCACAGATACGCAGTATTTT.

Here the CDR3 DNA reads TGTGCCAGCAGCTTAGCGGGGCCTAGCACAGATACGCAGTATTTT. Its protein product is CASSLAGPSTDTQYF. This chain uses TRBV7-2 with TRBJ2-3; tentatively, D is TRBD1 (5 bases). Germline loops: CDR1 SGHTA, CDR2 FQGNSA. V was cut by 0 bases and J by 0 bases, with 7 bases left in between. The CDR3 has 15 amino acids.

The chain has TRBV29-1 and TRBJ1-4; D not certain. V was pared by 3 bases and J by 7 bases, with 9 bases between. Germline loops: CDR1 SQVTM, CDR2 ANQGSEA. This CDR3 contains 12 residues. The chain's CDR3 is CSVEGGREKLFF. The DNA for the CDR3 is TGCAGCGTTGAGGGTGGGCGTGAAAAACTGTTTTTT. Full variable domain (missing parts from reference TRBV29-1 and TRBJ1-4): SAVISQKPSRDICQRGTSLTIQCQVDSQVTMMFWYRQQPGQSLTLIATANQGSEATYESGFVIDKFPISRPNLTFSTLTVSNMSPEDSSIYLCSVEGGREKLFFGSGTQLSVL.

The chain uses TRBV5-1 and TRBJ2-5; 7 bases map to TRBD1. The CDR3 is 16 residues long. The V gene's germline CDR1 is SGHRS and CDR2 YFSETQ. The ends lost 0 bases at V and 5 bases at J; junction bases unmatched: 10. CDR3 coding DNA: TGCGCCAGCAGCTTGGGGCCCGGGACAGCCCAGGAGACCCAGTACTTC. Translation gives CASSLGPGTAQETQYF.

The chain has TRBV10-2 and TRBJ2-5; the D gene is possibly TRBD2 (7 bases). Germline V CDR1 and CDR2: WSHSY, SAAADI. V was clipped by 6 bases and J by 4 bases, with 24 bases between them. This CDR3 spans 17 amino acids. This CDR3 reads CASSEIPLGGGGETQYF. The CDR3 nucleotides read TGCGCCAGCAGCGAAATCCCCCTAGGCGGGGGCGGAGAGACCCAGTACTTC.

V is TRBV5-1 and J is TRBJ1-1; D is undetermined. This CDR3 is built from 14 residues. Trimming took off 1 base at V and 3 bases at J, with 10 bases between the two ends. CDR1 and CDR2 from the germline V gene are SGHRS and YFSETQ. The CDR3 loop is CASSLIPRDTEAFF. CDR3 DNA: TGCGCCAGCAGCTTGATCCCGAGGGACACTGAAGCTTTCTTT.

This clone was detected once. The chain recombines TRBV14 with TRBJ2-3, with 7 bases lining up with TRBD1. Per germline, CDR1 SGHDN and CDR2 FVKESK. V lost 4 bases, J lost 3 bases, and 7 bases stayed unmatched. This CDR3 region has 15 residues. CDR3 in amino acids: CASSPRDSRTDTQYF. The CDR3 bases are TGTGCCAGCAGCCCTCGGGACAGTCGGACAGATACGCAGTATTTT.

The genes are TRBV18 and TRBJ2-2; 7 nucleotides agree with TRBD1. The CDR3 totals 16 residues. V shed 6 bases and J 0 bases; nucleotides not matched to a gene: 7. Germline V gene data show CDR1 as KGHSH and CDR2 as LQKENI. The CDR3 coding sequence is TGTGCCAGCTCTATAGAGGGGACAGCGAACACCGGGGAGCTGTTTTTT. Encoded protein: CASSIEGTANTGELFF.

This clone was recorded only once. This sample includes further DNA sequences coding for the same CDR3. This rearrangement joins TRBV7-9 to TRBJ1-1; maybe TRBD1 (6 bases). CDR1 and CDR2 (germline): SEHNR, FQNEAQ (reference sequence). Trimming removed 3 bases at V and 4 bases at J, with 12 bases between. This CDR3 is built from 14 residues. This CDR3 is CASSLNREGTEAFF. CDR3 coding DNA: TGTGCCAGCAGCTTGAACAGGGAAGGCACTGAAGCTTTCTTT.

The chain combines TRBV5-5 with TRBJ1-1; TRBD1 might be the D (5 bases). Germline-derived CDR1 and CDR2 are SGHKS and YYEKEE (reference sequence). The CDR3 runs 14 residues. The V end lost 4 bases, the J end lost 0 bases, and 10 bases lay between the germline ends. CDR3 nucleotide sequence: TGTGCCAGCAGCCTCAGGGTAATGAACACTGAAGCTTTCTTT. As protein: CASSLRVMNTEAFF. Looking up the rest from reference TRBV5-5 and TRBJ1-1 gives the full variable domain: DAGVTQSPTHLIKTRGQQVTLRCSPISGHKSVSWYQQVLGQGPQFIFQYYEKEERGRGNFPDRFSARQFPNYSSELNVNALLLGDSALYLCASSLRVMNTEAFFGQGTRLTVV.

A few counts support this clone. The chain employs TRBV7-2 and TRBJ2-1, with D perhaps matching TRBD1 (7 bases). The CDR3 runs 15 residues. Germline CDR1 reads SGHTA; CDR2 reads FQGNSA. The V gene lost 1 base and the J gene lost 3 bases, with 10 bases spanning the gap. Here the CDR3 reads CASSLGRDSYNEQFF. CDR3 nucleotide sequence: TGTGCCAGCAGCTTAGGGAGGGACAGCTACAATGAGCAGTTCTTC.

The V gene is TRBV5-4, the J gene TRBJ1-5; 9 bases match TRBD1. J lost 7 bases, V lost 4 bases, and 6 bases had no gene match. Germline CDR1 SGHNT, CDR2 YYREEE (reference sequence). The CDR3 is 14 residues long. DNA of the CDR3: TGTGCCAGCAGCGTGGACAGGGGAAACCAGCCCCAGCATTTT. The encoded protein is CASSVDRGNQPQHF.

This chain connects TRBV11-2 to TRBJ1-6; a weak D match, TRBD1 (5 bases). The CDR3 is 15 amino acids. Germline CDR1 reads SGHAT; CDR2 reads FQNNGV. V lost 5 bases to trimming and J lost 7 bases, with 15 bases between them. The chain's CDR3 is CASSLGHGPNSPLHF. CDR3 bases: TGTGCCAGCAGCCTCGGACACGGACCGAATTCACCCCTCCACTTT.

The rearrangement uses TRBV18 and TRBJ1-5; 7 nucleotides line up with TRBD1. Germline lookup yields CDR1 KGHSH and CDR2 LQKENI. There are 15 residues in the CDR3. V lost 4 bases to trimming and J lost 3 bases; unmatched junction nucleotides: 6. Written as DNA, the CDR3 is TGTGCCAGCTCACAGGGACAGCTTCACAATCAGCCCCAGCATTTT. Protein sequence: CASSQGQLHNQPQHF.

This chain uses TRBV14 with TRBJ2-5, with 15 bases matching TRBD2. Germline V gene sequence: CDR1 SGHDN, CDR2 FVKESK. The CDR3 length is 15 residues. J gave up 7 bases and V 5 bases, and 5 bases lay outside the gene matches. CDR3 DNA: TGTGCCAGCAGCGGGACTAGCGGGGGGCGCGCGACCCAGTACTTC. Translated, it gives CASSGTSGGRATQYF.

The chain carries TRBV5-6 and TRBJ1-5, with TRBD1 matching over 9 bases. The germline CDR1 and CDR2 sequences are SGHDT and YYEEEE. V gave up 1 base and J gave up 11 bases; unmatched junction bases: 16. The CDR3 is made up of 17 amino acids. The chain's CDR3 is CASSLHSDRGTGGTQHF. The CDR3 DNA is TGTGCCAGCAGCTTGCATTCGGACAGGGGTACCGGAGGGACCCAGCATTTT.